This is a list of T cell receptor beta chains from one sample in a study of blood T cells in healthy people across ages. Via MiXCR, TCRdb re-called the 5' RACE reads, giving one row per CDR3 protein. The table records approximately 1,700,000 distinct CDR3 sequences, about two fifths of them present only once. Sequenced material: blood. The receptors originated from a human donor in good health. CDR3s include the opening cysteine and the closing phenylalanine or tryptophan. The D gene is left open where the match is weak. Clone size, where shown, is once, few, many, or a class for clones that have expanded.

CDR3 DNA: TGCGCCAGCAGCACGGGACAGAGGGACACCGGGGAGCTGTTTTTT
CDR3 protein: CASSTGQRDTGELFF
J gene: TRBJ2-2
D gene: TRBD1
clone size: .
V gene: TRBV5-1

CDR3 DNA: TGTGCCAGTACCTCGACAGGGGCATATGGCTACACCTTC
CDR3 protein: CASTSTGAYGYTF
J gene: TRBJ1-2
D gene: TRBD1
clone size: .
V gene: TRBV19

CDR3 DNA: TGTGCCAGCAGCGTAGCATGGGACGTGCAGTTCTTC
CDR3 protein: CASSVAWDVQFF
J gene: TRBJ2-1
D gene: .
clone size: .
V gene: TRBV9

CDR3 DNA: TGCAGTGCTAAAGAAGCGGGGGGGATGGATACGCAGTATTTT
CDR3 protein: CSAKEAGGMDTQYF
J gene: TRBJ2-3
D gene: TRBD2
clone size: .
V gene: TRBV20-1

CDR3 DNA: TGTGCCAGCAGCTCCTGGGAGGGGCGGAGGACTGAAGCTTTCTTT
CDR3 protein: CASSSWEGRRTEAFF
J gene: TRBJ1-1
D gene: .
clone size: few
V gene: TRBV7-9

CDR3 DNA: TGCAGTGCTACAGACAGGGGAATCGAGCATGGCTACACCTTC
CDR3 protein: CSATDRGIEHGYTF
J gene: TRBJ1-2
D gene: TRBD1
clone size: .
V gene: TRBV20-1

CDR3 DNA: TGTGCCAGCAGCTTCAGATCCAGGTCCTCTGGGGCCAACGTCCTGACTTTC
CDR3 protein: CASSFRSRSSGANVLTF
J gene: TRBJ2-6
D gene: .
clone size: .
V gene: TRBV11-3

CDR3 DNA: TGTGCCAGCAGCCCAGGGGCGTATCAAGAGACCCAGTACTTC
CDR3 protein: CASSPGAYQETQYF
J gene: TRBJ2-5
D gene: .
clone size: .
V gene: TRBV7-9

CDR3 DNA: TGTGCCAGCAGTTTGATATGGGAAGTGAGCACAGATACGCAGTATTTT
CDR3 protein: CASSLIWEVSTDTQYF
J gene: TRBJ2-3
D gene: .
clone size: .
V gene: TRBV12-3/TRBV12-4

CDR3 DNA: TGCAGTGCCCCTGGACTAGCTTCCTACGAGCAGTACTTC
CDR3 protein: CSAPGLASYEQYF
J gene: TRBJ2-7
D gene: TRBD2
clone size: .
V gene: TRBV20-1

CDR3 DNA: TGTGCCAGCAGTTCTTCCTTCGGTAGCGGGACTAAAAACATTCAGTACTTC
CDR3 protein: CASSSSFGSGTKNIQYF
J gene: TRBJ2-4
D gene: TRBD2
clone size: .
V gene: TRBV6-2/TRBV6-3

CDR3 DNA: TGTGCCAGCAGCCAAGAAGGCTATAAGAAACATAGCAATCAGCCCCAGCATTTT
CDR3 protein: CASSQEGYKKHSNQPQHF
J gene: TRBJ1-5
D gene: .
clone size: .
V gene: TRBV4-2

CDR3 DNA: TGTGCCATCACCGGGACTGACAGCGTTTACGAGCAGTACTTC
CDR3 protein: CAITGTDSVYEQYF
J gene: TRBJ2-7
D gene: .
clone size: once
V gene: TRBV10-3

CDR3 DNA: TGCAGCGTTGACGGACTAGCGGGGGGGACCAGCACAGATACGCAGTATTTT
CDR3 protein: CSVDGLAGGTSTDTQYF
J gene: TRBJ2-3
D gene: TRBD2
clone size: .
V gene: TRBV29-1

CDR3 DNA: TGTGCCAGCAGCGTCGGGACAGCCAACAATGAGCAGTTCTTC
CDR3 protein: CASSVGTANNEQFF
J gene: TRBJ2-1
D gene: TRBD1
clone size: many
V gene: TRBV11-2

CDR3 DNA: TGCGCCAGCAGCTTTCCCGTTGGACAGGGAAATCCTGAAGCTTTCTTT
CDR3 protein: CASSFPVGQGNPEAFF
J gene: TRBJ1-1
D gene: TRBD1
clone size: .
V gene: TRBV5-1

CDR3 DNA: TGCAGCGTTTGGGGACAGGGGCATCGCGAGCAGTACTTC
CDR3 protein: CSVWGQGHREQYF
J gene: TRBJ2-7
D gene: TRBD1
clone size: .
V gene: TRBV29-1

CDR3 DNA: TGTGCCAGCAGCTCCCCACTAGCGGGGGGGGAAGAGACCCAGTACTTC
CDR3 protein: CASSSPLAGGEETQYF
J gene: TRBJ2-5
D gene: TRBD2
clone size: .
V gene: TRBV11-2

CDR3 DNA: TGTGCCACCGAACTCCCTACAGGAACCTACGAGCAGTACTTC
CDR3 protein: CATELPTGTYEQYF
J gene: TRBJ2-7
D gene: .
clone size: .
V gene: TRBV28

CDR3 DNA: TGCGCCAGCAGCTTGCACGGGGGGGTAGGGAATGAGCAGTTCTTC
CDR3 protein: CASSLHGGVGNEQFF
J gene: TRBJ2-1
D gene: TRBD2
clone size: once
V gene: TRBV5-1

CDR3 DNA: TGTGCCAGCAGGGCCGGGGCCTATGGCTACACCTTC
CDR3 protein: CASRAGAYGYTF
J gene: TRBJ1-2
D gene: .
clone size: .
V gene: TRBV6-2/TRBV6-3

CDR3 DNA: TGTGCCAGCAGCTACAGCGGGGGGGGAGATACGCAGTATTTT
CDR3 protein: CASSYSGGGDTQYF
J gene: TRBJ2-3
D gene: TRBD2
clone size: .
V gene: TRBV7-3